The next 12 T cell receptor beta chains were all read from a single sample in a study of blood T cells in healthy people across ages. Primed by a sample-barcoded 5' primer and a J-beta primer mix, a second PCR proceeded for 7 to 11 cycles. Each CDR3 protein gets one entry after TCRdb re-called the 5' RACE reads with MiXCR. This table holds about 640,000 distinct CDR3 sequences, approximately 59% found once. Sequencing used blood. These receptor sequences come from a man aged 55 to 70 in good health.

This chain joins TRBV20-1 and TRBJ2-1; weak D call: TRBD2 (5 bases). The CDR3 sequence is 12 residues long. In germline, CDR1 is DFQATT, CDR2 SNEGSKA (reference sequence). V lost 0 bases and J lost 6, with 6 bases in between. The CDR3 spells CSAREGGNEQFF. CDR3 DNA: TGCAGTGCTAGAGAAGGAGGCAATGAGCAGTTCTTC.

This clonotype was recorded once. One end of the junction is discordant with germline, which a read error may explain. V gene TRBV6-5 combines with J gene TRBJ1-4, with D uncertain. The CDR3 spans 15 residues. Germline V gene lookup returns CDR1 MNHEY and CDR2 SVGAGI. CDR3 amino acids: CASSYSISNNEKLFF. CDR3 in DNA: TGTGCCAGCAGTTACTCGATCAGTAATAATGAAAAGCTGTTTTTT.

This chain joins TRBV7-2 and TRBJ1-2, with 8 bases aligning to TRBD1. The CDR3 is made up of 14 amino acids. Germline CDR1 reads SGHTA; CDR2 reads FQGNSA. The V and J ends lost 3 bases and 4 bases, in that order; junction bases with no gene match: 4. The CDR3 region has the DNA TGTGCCAGCAGCTTCGGGCAGGGGGCCTATGGCTACACCTTC. It encodes CASSFGQGAYGYTF.

The chain couples TRBV20-1 to TRBJ2-5; D is unclear. The J call could be wrong; TRBJ2-7 is a better fit for the DNA end. The CDR3 has 14 residues. Germline V CDR1 and CDR2: DFQATT, SNEGSKA (reference sequence). The CDR3 DNA sequence: TGCAGTGCTAGAGAAGACCTCCTGGCCTACGAGCAGTACTTC. Protein: CSAREDLLAYEQYF.

This clonotype was observed at least ten times. V and J are TRBV29-1 and TRBJ2-5; 7 bases line up with TRBD1. Losses at the gene ends were 3 bases for V and 5 bases for J; bases not matched to a gene: 9. The CDR3 is 14 residues long. CDR1 is SQVTM and CDR2 is ANQGSEA in the germline V gene. CDR3: CSVDGTANSETQYF. CDR3 DNA: TGCAGCGTTGATGGGACAGCTAATTCGGAGACCCAGTACTTC.

The rearrangement links TRBV15 to TRBJ1-5; D remains ambiguous. Germline loops: CDR1 LNHNV, CDR2 YYDKDF (reference sequence). The CDR3 spans 13 residues. Trimming left V 0 bases short and J 5 bases short, with 5 bases between. CDR3 protein: CATSREGYQPQHF. The CDR3 region has the DNA TGTGCCACCAGCAGAGAGGGGTATCAGCCCCAGCATTTT.

This chain connects TRBV5-1 to TRBJ1-6, with 7 bases aligning to TRBD1. The CDR3 runs to 16 residues. Germline CDR1 is SGHRS and CDR2 is YFSETQ. V shed 4 bases, J shed 5 bases, and the junction held 9 bases outside the gene matches. CDR3 region: CASSPWVTGDNSPLHF. CDR3 coding DNA: TGCGCCAGCAGCCCGTGGGTTACAGGGGATAATTCACCCCTCCACTTT.

This chain joins TRBV6-6 and TRBJ1-6, with TRBD1 identical over 9 bases. The CDR3 contains 16 residues. Germline CDR1 is MNHNY and CDR2 is SVGAGI (reference sequence). V shed 2 bases, J shed 7 bases, and the junction held 6 bases outside the gene matches. CDR3 loop: CASSYPWDRDNSPLHF. The CDR3 DNA sequence: TGTGCCAGCAGTTACCCGTGGGACAGGGACAATTCACCCCTCCACTTT.

This chain joins TRBV9 and TRBJ1-2, with a weak D call TRBD1 (5 bases). The CDR3 covers 14 residues. Trimming cost V 1 base and J 2 bases, with 9 bases left between them. The germline CDR1 and CDR2 sequences are SGDLS and YYNGEE. The CDR3 protein is CASSVSPGNYGYTF. The CDR3 region has the DNA TGTGCCAGCAGCGTATCGCCAGGGAACTATGGCTACACCTTC.

This clonotype was observed a few times. This chain connects TRBV7-9 to TRBJ2-5, with a tentative D call TRBD1 (5 bases). Trimming pared 5 bases from V and 5 bases from J, leaving 18 bases between. CDR1 SEHNR and CDR2 FQNEAQ come from the germline V gene (reference sequence). The CDR3 has 15 residues. The CDR3 sequence: CASSNDVRVEETQYF. In DNA, the CDR3 is TGTGCCAGCAGCAACGACGTCAGGGTAGAGGAGACCCAGTACTTC.

This rearrangement joins TRBV20-1 to TRBJ1-5; the D gene is possibly TRBD1 (6 bases). In germline, CDR1 is DFQATT, CDR2 SNEGSKA (reference sequence). The CDR3 sequence is 15 residues long. V was trimmed by 6 bases and J by 1 base, leaving 16 bases between them. CDR3 coding DNA: TGCAGTGCCACGGGACACCTTGGGAGCAATCAGCCCCAGCATTTT. This gives the protein CSATGHLGSNQPQHF.

The chain joins TRBV6-6 to TRBJ2-5; no clear D gene. CDR3 length: 13 residues. Trimming removed 4 bases from V and 1 base from J, with 7 bases in between. CDR1 MNHNY and CDR2 SVGAGI come from the germline V gene (reference sequence). In nucleotides, the CDR3 is TGTGCCAGCAGTTCCCAGGCCCAAGAGACCCAGTACTTC. Its protein is CASSSQAQETQYF.